This T cell receptor beta chain was identified in a study of T cell responses to AZD1222 COVID-19 vaccine. General observations from the study: After two AZD1222 doses, spike-specific TCR breadth and depth rose versus day 0. All repertoire sampling was performed exclusively after the peak T cell response. Of the AZD1222 recipients, only six were seropositive at baseline. CD4 TCRs linked to vaccination spanned spike, dominating at 160-218 and 743-854.

The repertoire was sequenced with immunoSEQ multiplex PCR; TCRdb's copy has only in-frame clones and lacks some. The table lists 75,000 to 100,000 clones, 80% to 90% of them singletons. In the case of this clone: What it binds is unknown.

Specimen: peripheral blood, collected on day 0 of MenACWY control vaccination. The clonotype originates from an adult in good health.

The CDR3 nucleotides are TGTGCCAGCAGTCGGGGCCAGGGCTTGAGCGGGGAGCTGTTTTTT. Residues: CASSRGQGLSGELFF. The chain combines TRBV6-5 with TRBJ2-2; perhaps D is TRBD1 or TRBD2 (5 bases each). This CDR3 spans 15 amino acids. Germline lookup yields CDR1 MNHEY and CDR2 SVGAGI. V gave up 5 bases and J gave up 7 bases, with 17 bases separating them.